One and the same sample provided the 22 T cell receptor beta chains below, sequenced in a study of circulating and synovial CD4+ cells in juvenile arthritis. The assay was immunoSEQ multiplex PCR, and TCRdb's table has in-frame clones only and misses some. The data contain around 32,000 clones, around 95% of them singletons. Sequencing used CD4+ T cells from blood. These TCRs come from a human donor with juvenile idiopathic arthritis.

The chain has TRBV2 and TRBJ2-5; perhaps TRBD2 as D (5 bases). The CDR3 has 16 amino acids. V was trimmed by 3 bases and J by 2 bases, leaving 16 bases between them. Looked up from germline, CDR1 is SNHLY and CDR2 is FYNNEI. The CDR3 DNA sequence: TGTGCCAGCAGTGACGGGGTTGCACGACGGCAAGAGACCCAGTACTTC. Amino acid sequence: CASSDGVARRQETQYF.

The rearrangement links TRBV9 to TRBJ2-5; 8 bases agree with TRBD1. The CDR3 sequence is 15 residues long. Germline assignment: CDR1 SGDLS and CDR2 YYNGEE. V lost 3 bases to trimming and J lost 5 bases; unmatched junction nucleotides: 9. For the CDR3, the DNA is TGTGCCAGCAGCGCAGACCAGACAGGGGTTGAGACCCAGTACTTC. Its translation: CASSADQTGVETQYF.

This chain uses TRBV29-1 with TRBJ1-1; D is uncertain. The CDR3 spans 13 residues. The germline V gene has CDR1 SQVTM and CDR2 ANQGSEA. V gave up 3 bases and J gave up 0 bases, with 8 bases separating them. The CDR3 sequence: CSVEGRLNTEAFF. Here the CDR3 DNA reads TGCAGCGTTGAGGGCAGACTGAACACTGAAGCTTTCTTT.

The rearrangement uses TRBV5-4 and TRBJ2-1; D is uncertain. The CDR3 contains 12 residues. CDR1 and CDR2 from the germline V gene are SGHNT and YYREEE (reference sequence). Trimming shortened V by 4 bases and J by 8 bases, and 10 bases separated the two germline ends. CDR3 DNA: TGTGCCAGCAGCGCTTCCGGAGATGAGCAGTTCTTC. Translating it yields CASSASGDEQFF.

The chain joins TRBV5-1 to TRBJ2-3; a possible D gene is TRBD2 (6 bases). The CDR3 contains 14 residues. Looked up from germline, CDR1 is SGHRS and CDR2 is YFSETQ. Trimming cost V 4 bases and J 1 base, with 10 bases left between them. The CDR3 loop reads CASSPGGGTDTQYF. CDR3 DNA: TGCGCCAGCAGCCCCGGCGGGGGCACAGATACGCAGTATTTT. The full variable domain, its missing parts supplied by reference TRBV5-1 and TRBJ2-3, is KAGVTQTPRYLIKTRGQQVTLSCSPISGHRSVSWYQQTPGQGLQFLFEYFSETQRNKGNFPGRFSGRQFSNSRSEMNVSTLELGDSALYLCASSPGGGTDTQYFGPGTRLTVL.

The V call is TRBV28, the J call TRBJ1-4, with a tentative D call TRBD1 (6 bases). In germline, CDR1 is MDHEN, CDR2 SYDVKM. V dropped 2 bases and J dropped 3 bases, with 13 bases sitting between them. The CDR3 spans 16 residues. The CDR3 coding sequence is TGTGCCAGCAGTTTAGTTGGGGCAGGGGCTAATGAAAAACTGTTTTTT. Protein sequence: CASSLVGAGANEKLFF.

This chain joins TRBV2 and TRBJ2-5; 11 bases agree with TRBD1. V was pared by 4 bases and J by 1 base, with 5 bases of the junction left unmatched. This CDR3 has 16 residues. Germline values: CDR1 SNHLY, CDR2 FYNNEI. CDR3 region: CASSARTGGRQETQYF. The CDR3 DNA reads as TGTGCCAGCAGTGCGCGGACAGGGGGCCGCCAAGAGACCCAGTACTTC.

The chain links TRBV6-5 to TRBJ2-3, with D perhaps matching TRBD2 (6 bases). Germline CDR1 MNHEY, CDR2 SVGAGI. V lost 10 bases to trimming and J lost 0 bases, with 14 bases between them. The CDR3 is 14 residues long. The CDR3 DNA reads TGTGCCACCGGCCGCGGGGCTAGCACAGATACGCAGTATTTT. Its protein product is CATGRGASTDTQYF.

J is TRBJ2-7 and V is TRBV10-3, with D perhaps TRBD1 (6 bases). The CDR3 length is 14 residues. Germline loops: CDR1 ENHRY, CDR2 SYGVKD. Between the trimmed V and J ends, which lost 0 bases and 8 bases, there was a span of 14 bases. The DNA for the CDR3 is TGTGCCATCAGTGAGTCTCCGGTCAGGGGTAAGCAGTACTTC. Protein product: CAISESPVRGKQYF.

V and J are TRBV7-8 and TRBJ2-1, with 8 bases matching TRBD2. The CDR3 consists of 14 residues. The trim removed 5 bases at V and 7 bases at J, leaving 7 bases unmatched. CDR1 SGHVS and CDR2 FQNEAQ come from the germline V gene. The CDR3 protein is CASSQAGGANEQFF. CDR3 nucleotides: TGTGCCAGCAGCCAGGCGGGGGGCGCGAATGAGCAGTTCTTC.

V and J are TRBV7-6 and TRBJ2-2, with TRBD2 identical over 11 bases. Looked up from germline, CDR1 is SGHVS and CDR2 is FNYEAQ. This CDR3 region has 17 residues. J gave up 4 bases and V 4 bases, and 8 bases lay outside the gene matches. CDR3 sequence reads: CASSSRPGTSGTGELFF. As DNA, the CDR3 is TGTGCCAGCAGCTCCCGCCCAGGGACTAGCGGCACCGGGGAGCTGTTTTTT.

The chain is built from TRBV30 and TRBJ1-1; D is unresolved. The CDR3 has 15 residues. CDR1 is GTSNPN, CDR2 SVGIG, per germline (reference sequence). The V end was cut by 1 base, the J end by 3 bases, with 15 bases between. Here the CDR3 reads CAWSAPRMRDTEAFF. CDR3 coding DNA: TGTGCCTGGAGTGCCCCCCGTATGCGGGACACTGAAGCTTTCTTT.

The rearrangement joins TRBV4-2 to TRBJ1-1; D remains unclear. Germline V lookup: CDR1 LGHNA, CDR2 YNFKEQ. V shed 3 bases and J shed 0 bases, with 11 bases lying between them. The CDR3 runs to 15 residues. The CDR3 region is CASSQVVAMNTEAFF. The CDR3 nucleotides are TGTGCCAGCAGCCAGGTTGTGGCAATGAACACTGAAGCTTTCTTT.

As DNA, the CDR3 is TGTGCCAGCAGCTTGGCAAGAGGCAGGGTTACTGAAGCTTTCTTT. It translates to CASSLARGRVTEAFF. The V gene is TRBV5-6, the J gene TRBJ1-1, with D maybe TRBD1 (5 bases). The ends were cut back, 0 bases at V and 5 bases at J, with 14 bases in the middle. The length of the CDR3 is 15 residues. Germline CDR1 SGHDT, CDR2 YYEEEE.

This chain links TRBV10-1 with TRBJ1-5; D gene unclear. Deletions cut 10 bases from V and 7 bases from J, with 23 bases between. Germline V gene lookup returns CDR1 WNHNN and CDR2 SYGVQD (reference sequence). There are 15 residues in the CDR3. The CDR3 DNA reads TGCGCCACCCGATTAGGCAGGCCAAATAAACAGCCCCAGCATTTT. Its translation: CATRLGRPNKQPQHF.

The V and J genes are TRBV6-5 and TRBJ1-2, with D maybe TRBD1 (5 bases). This CDR3 has 15 amino acids. CDR1 is MNHEY, CDR2 SVGAGI, per germline. V was pared by 2 bases and J by 4 bases, with 14 bases between. The CDR3 spells CASSYTGGGSYGYTF. CDR3 DNA: TGTGCCAGCAGTTACACGGGGGGAGGTTCCTATGGCTACACCTTC.

The chain carries TRBV6-1 and TRBJ1-1, with D uncertain. Trimming took 6 bases from V and 3 from J, leaving 14 bases between them. CDR1 and CDR2 from the germline V gene are MNHNS and SASEGT. The CDR3 has 14 residues. CDR3 loop: CASSLSMRDTEAFF. In DNA, the CDR3 is TGTGCCAGCAGCCTATCTATGAGGGACACTGAAGCTTTCTTT.

This chain joins TRBV7-7 and TRBJ2-3; TRBD2 matches at 8 bases. The CDR3 is 15 residues long. J gave up 3 bases and V 5 bases, and 7 bases lay outside the gene matches. The germline gives CDR1 SSHAT, CDR2 FNYEAQ (reference sequence). The CDR3 DNA follows: TGTGCCAGCAGCCCGGGACTAGGATCTACAGATACGCAGTATTTT. Amino acid sequence: CASSPGLGSTDTQYF. Full variable domain (outside the CDR3, taken from reference TRBV7-7 and TRBJ2-3): GAGVSQSPRYKVTKRGQDVTLRCDPISSHATLYWYQQALGQGPEFLTYFNYEAQPDKSGLPSDRFSAERPEGSISTLTIQRTEQRDSAMYRCASSPGLGSTDTQYFGPGTRLTVL.

The V gene is TRBV28, the J gene TRBJ2-1; possible D gene TRBD1, 5 bases. The CDR3 totals 14 residues. CDR1 and CDR2 from the germline V gene are MDHEN and SYDVKM. Trimming removed 6 bases at V and 0 bases at J, with 9 bases between. The CDR3 region is CASRGQSSYNEQFF. The DNA of the CDR3 is TGTGCCAGCAGGGGGCAAAGCTCCTACAATGAGCAGTTCTTC.

The chain joins TRBV19 to TRBJ2-4; no clear D. V lost 1 base, J lost 0 bases, and 4 bases lay in between. Per the germline V gene, CDR1 is LNHDA and CDR2 is SQIVND (reference sequence). This CDR3 contains 14 residues. The CDR3 DNA reads as TGTGCCAGTAGTATAGCGGGAGCCAAAAACATTCAGTACTTC. Its translation is CASSIAGAKNIQYF.

The chain has TRBV4-2 and TRBJ2-1; 10 bases are shared with TRBD2. In germline, CDR1 is LGHNA, CDR2 YNFKEQ. V gave up 1 base and J gave up 6 bases; unmatched junction bases: 6. The CDR3 has 16 residues. CDR3 region: CASSQGASGRANEQFF. In nucleotides, the CDR3 is TGTGCCAGCAGCCAAGGGGCCAGCGGGAGGGCCAATGAGCAGTTCTTC.

J is TRBJ2-3 and V is TRBV11-2, with D tentatively TRBD2 (6 bases). The CDR3 extends over 16 amino acids. From germline, CDR1 is SGHAT and CDR2 FQNNGV. V shed 0 bases and J shed 4 bases, with 14 bases lying between them. The CDR3 loop is CASSLDGRGGPDTQYF. CDR3 nucleotides: TGTGCCAGCAGCTTAGATGGGCGGGGAGGTCCAGATACGCAGTATTTT.